Listed here is a single TCR beta chain. This entry belongs to a study of T cell changes during pregnancy in multiple sclerosis. Assay: immunoSEQ multiplex PCR; the TCRdb copy retains only in-frame clones and omits some. This table holds some 31,000 clones, 80% to 90% found once. The sequence came from a female donor with multiple sclerosis, enrolled in a pregnancy study. Here the sequenced sample was CD8+ T cells from peripheral blood mononuclear cells, taken in the second trimester of pregnancy.

CDR3 bases: TGTGCCAGCAGCTTTACAGGGGGGAAAGGGTACGAGCAGTACTTC. As protein: CASSFTGGKGYEQYF. The rearrangement links TRBV7-9 to TRBJ2-7; 8 bases are a match to TRBD1. The V and J ends lost 3 bases and 4 bases, in that order; junction bases with no gene match: 8. The CDR3 consists of 15 residues. The germline V gene has CDR1 SEHNR and CDR2 FQNEAQ (reference sequence).